This entry is about one T cell receptor (beta chain). This clonotype was picked up many times. Its antigen is currently not known. Qualities for individual bases were not recorded, and no much larger clone is one base off. The data originate from a study of T-cell memory formation after mild COVID-19 (dated by TCRdb to 2020 to 2023). Describing the broader study: TCR sequence clusters from the two donors were largely donor specific. Longitudinal TCRalpha and TCRbeta repertoire sequencing tracked T-cell clones expanding and contracting after mild COVID-19 in a couple of donors. Two young, previously healthy adult volunteers made up the cohort, one male and one female. General study outcomes and caveats: The second-wave clones that peaked on day 37 were not confirmed to be SARS-CoV-2 specific. Balanced CD4/CD8 phenotypes were observed for clones contracting from day 15 to 85, whereas a bias towards CD4+ was observed for a second wave of clones expanding from day 15 to 37. Only two mild cases were covered by the study, and larger cohorts that include severe cases with pre-infection samples were considered necessary. Some responding clones were found in pre-infection memory, which suggests that pre-existing cross-reactive memory T cells took part in the SARS-CoV-2 response. Contracting CD4+ clones were found mainly in CM and EM memory subsets, while CD8+ clones were enriched in EMRA.

PBMCs were isolated by Ficoll-Paque density gradient centrifugation. V is reduced by 2 bases and J by 2 bases, leaving a spacing of 11 bases between them. The CDR3 covers 14 residues, taking in both the cysteine and the phenylalanine. The read is trimmed to its CDR3 DNA, 42 bases read in frame from base 1. According to the germline V gene, CDR1 reads SGHRS and CDR2 reads YFSETQ. The reads were generated on an Illumina NovaSeq 6000. TCRalpha and TCRbeta cDNA libraries were constructed by 5'RACE with constant-segment primers, with sample barcodes and unique molecular identifiers being introduced. Trizol reagent was used to extract RNA from every sample. The libraries were amplified in two PCR steps, and the second step added a second sample barcode and Illumina TruSeq adapters. The libraries were sequenced on an Illumina NovaSeq using 2 x 150 bp paired-end reads. As for the authors' bioinformatics: With migec v1.2.7, reads were demultiplexed and then collapsed into UMI-guided consensus sequences. Using mixcr v2.1.11, UMI consensuses were aligned to TRA and TRB V and J templates and then assembled into clonotypes. A clonotype was counted as expanded or contracted only if both edgeR and NoisET called the change significant, with noise models trained on biological replicates. For edgeR calls, a false discovery rate-adjusted p below 0.01 and a log2 fold-change threshold of 1 were applied. As an exploratory analysis of dynamics, max-normalized trajectories of the 1000 most abundant clonotypes were examined with PCA combined with hierarchical clustering. The CD4 or CD8 phenotype of responding clones was assigned using the separately sequenced CD4+ and CD8+ repertoires. TCRdb's own reprocessing of the public reads used fastp at Q25 and MiXCR and kept productive beta chains. One record per CDR3 amino acid sequence lists the most common genes and DNA. The V and J calls were not made by the authors but by TCRdb's processing. This sample holds about 320,000 distinct CDR3 sequences; roughly an eighth were observed only once. Over 20% of the sample is taken by the ten largest.

Sequencing was performed on PBMCs or a T cell subset sorted from them (not recorded which). The TCR originated in a man between 18 and 29 years old who had mild COVID-19 (a few samples of this study predate the infection). The sample titles of this study are shuffled in the database, so cell type and time point are left out; the donor was told from shared clones. Rearrangement joined TRBV5-1 to TRBJ2-7; the D gene is unclear. The sequence in DNA is TGCGCCAGCAGCTTTACAAATCCGGCCTACGAGCAGTACTTC. Its protein is CASSFTNPAYEQYF.